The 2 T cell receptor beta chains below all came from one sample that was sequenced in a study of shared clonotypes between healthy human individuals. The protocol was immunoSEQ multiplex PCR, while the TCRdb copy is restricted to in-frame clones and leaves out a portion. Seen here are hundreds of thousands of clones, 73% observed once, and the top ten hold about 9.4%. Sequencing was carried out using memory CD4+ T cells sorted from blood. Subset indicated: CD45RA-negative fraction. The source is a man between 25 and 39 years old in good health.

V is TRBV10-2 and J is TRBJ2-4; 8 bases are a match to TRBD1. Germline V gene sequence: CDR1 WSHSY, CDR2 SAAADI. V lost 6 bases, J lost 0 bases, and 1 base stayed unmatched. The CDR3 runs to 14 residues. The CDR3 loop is CASRTGVAKNIQYF. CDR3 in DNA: TGCGCCAGCAGGACAGGGGTAGCCAAAAACATTCAGTACTTC.

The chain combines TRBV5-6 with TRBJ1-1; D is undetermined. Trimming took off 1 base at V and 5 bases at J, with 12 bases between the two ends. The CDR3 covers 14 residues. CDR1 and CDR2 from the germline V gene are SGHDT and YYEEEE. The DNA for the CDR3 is TGTGCCAGCAGCTTGCTAGTGGCACAGACTGAAGCTTTCTTT. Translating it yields CASSLLVAQTEAFF.